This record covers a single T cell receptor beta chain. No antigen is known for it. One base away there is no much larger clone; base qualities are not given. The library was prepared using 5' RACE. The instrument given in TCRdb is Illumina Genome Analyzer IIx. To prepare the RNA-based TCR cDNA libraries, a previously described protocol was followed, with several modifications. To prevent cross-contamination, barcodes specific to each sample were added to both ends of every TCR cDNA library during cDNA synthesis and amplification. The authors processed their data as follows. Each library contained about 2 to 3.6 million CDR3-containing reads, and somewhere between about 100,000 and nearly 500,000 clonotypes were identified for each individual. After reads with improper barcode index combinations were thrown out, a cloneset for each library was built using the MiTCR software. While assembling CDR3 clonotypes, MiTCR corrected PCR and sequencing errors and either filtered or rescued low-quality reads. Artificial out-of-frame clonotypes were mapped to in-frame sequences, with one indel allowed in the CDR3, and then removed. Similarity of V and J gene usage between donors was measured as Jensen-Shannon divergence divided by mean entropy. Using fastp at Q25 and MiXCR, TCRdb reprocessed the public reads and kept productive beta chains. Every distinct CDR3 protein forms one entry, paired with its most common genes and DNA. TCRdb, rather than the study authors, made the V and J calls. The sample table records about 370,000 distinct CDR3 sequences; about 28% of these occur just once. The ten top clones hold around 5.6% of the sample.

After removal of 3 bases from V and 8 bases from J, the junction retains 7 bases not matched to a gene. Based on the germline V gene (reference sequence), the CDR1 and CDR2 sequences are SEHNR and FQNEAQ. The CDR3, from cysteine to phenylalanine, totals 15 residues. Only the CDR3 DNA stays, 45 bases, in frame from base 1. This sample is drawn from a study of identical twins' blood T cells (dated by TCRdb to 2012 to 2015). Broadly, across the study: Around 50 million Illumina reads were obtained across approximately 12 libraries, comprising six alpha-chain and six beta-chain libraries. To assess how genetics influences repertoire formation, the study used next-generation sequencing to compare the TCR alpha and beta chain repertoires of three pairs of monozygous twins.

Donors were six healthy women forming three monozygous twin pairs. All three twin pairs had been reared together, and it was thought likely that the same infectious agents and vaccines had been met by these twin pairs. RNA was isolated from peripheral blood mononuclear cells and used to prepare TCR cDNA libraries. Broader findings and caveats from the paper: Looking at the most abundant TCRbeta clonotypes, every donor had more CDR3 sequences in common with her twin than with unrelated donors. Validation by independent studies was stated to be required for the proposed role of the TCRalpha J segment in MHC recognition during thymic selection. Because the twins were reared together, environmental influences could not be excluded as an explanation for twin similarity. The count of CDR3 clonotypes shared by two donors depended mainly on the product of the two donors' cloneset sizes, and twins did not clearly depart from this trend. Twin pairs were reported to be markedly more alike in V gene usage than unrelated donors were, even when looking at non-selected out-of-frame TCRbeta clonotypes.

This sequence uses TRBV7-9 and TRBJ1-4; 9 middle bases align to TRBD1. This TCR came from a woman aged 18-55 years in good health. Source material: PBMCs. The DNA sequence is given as TGTGCCAGCAGCTTGGGGGACAGGGTTTCCGAAAAACTGTTTTTT. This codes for CASSLGDRVSEKLFF.